Listed here are 7 T cell receptor beta chains from one sample, sequenced in a study of T cell repertoires in ileal Crohn's disease. Using immunoSEQ multiplex PCR, the repertoire was profiled, and TCRdb retains in-frame clones only, with some absent. Of several thousand clones in the sample, 69% were seen once. The source material was ileal tissue. The source is an adult with Crohn's disease.

This chain joins TRBV5-1 and TRBJ1-2, with TRBD1 matching 11 bases. CDR3 length: 14 residues. Germline-derived CDR1 and CDR2 are SGHRS and YFSETQ. The V and J ends lost 3 bases and 6 bases, in that order; junction bases with no gene match: 4. The CDR3 protein is CASSYSGQGDGYTF. Written as DNA, the CDR3 is TGCGCCAGCAGCTACTCGGGACAGGGGGATGGCTACACCTTC. Supplemented by reference TRBV5-1 and TRBJ1-2, the full variable domain reads KAGVTQTPRYLIKTRGQQVTLSCSPISGHRSVSWYQQTPGQGLQFLFEYFSETQRNKGNFPGRFSGRQFSNSRSEMNVSTLELGDSALYLCASSYSGQGDGYTFGSGTRLTVV.

V gene TRBV2 combines with J gene TRBJ2-4; 13 nucleotides match TRBD2. The germline gives CDR1 SNHLY, CDR2 FYNNEI. The trim removed 5 bases at V and 0 bases at J, leaving 4 bases unmatched. This CDR3 region has 17 residues. The CDR3 loop reads CASSPRTSGGAKNIQYF. In nucleotides, the CDR3 is TGTGCCAGCAGTCCTCGGACTAGCGGGGGAGCCAAAAACATTCAGTACTTC.

In its sample, this clone was seen a few times. The genes are TRBV4-3 and TRBJ1-3, with unresolved D. The CDR3 has 17 residues. The V and J ends lost 2 bases and 0 bases respectively, with 14 bases between them. Germline V lookup: CDR1 LGHNA, CDR2 YSLEER. The CDR3 here is CASSQTRMEVSGNTIYF. The CDR3 DNA reads as TGCGCCAGCAGCCAAACTCGTATGGAGGTCTCTGGAAACACCATATATTTT.

V gene TRBV6-1 combines with J gene TRBJ1-1; weak D call: TRBD1 (5 bases). Per the germline V gene, CDR1 is MNHNS and CDR2 is SASEGT. The CDR3 consists of 14 residues. Trimming took 1 base from V and 1 from J, leaving 7 bases between them. DNA for the CDR3: TGTGCCAGCAGTGAAGGACAGAGGAACACTGAAGCTTTCTTT. Its translation is CASSEGQRNTEAFF.

This rearrangement joins TRBV4-1 to TRBJ2-5, with 12 bases identical to TRBD2. The length of the CDR3 is 16 residues. V lost 5 bases and J lost 5; bases outside the gene matches: 9. The germline CDR1 and CDR2 sequences are MGHRA and YSYEKL. The chain's CDR3 is CASSSALAGGHETQYF. The DNA of the CDR3 is TGCGCCAGCAGCTCTGCCCTAGCGGGGGGGCACGAGACCCAGTACTTC.

The chain uses TRBV6-5 and TRBJ2-1; D perhaps matches TRBD2 (6 bases). The germline CDR1 and CDR2 sequences are MNHEY and SVGAGI. Trimming shortened V by 2 bases and J by 0 bases, and 8 bases separated the two germline ends. CDR3 length: 15 amino acids. CDR3 sequence (DNA): TGTGCCAGCAGTTACCGCGGGATCTCCTACAATGAGCAGTTCTTC. It is translated as CASSYRGISYNEQFF.

V is TRBV6-5 and J is TRBJ2-1, with D tentatively TRBD2 (5 bases). Germline CDR1 is MNHEY and CDR2 is SVGAGI. V lost 6 bases, J lost 10 bases, and 16 bases lay in between. The CDR3 runs 13 residues. This CDR3 reads CASSLGLDKEQFF. The CDR3 nucleotides are TGTGCCAGCAGCCTTGGACTGGATAAGGAGCAGTTCTTC.